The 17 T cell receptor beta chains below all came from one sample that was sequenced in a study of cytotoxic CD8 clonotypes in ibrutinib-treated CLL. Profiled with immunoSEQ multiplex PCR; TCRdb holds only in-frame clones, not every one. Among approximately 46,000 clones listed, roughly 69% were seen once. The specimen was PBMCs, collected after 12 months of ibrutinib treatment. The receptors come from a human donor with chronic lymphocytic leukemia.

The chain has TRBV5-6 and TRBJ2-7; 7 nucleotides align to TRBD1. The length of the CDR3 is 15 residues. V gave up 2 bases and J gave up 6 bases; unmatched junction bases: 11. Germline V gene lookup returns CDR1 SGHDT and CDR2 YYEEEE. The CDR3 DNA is TGTGCCAGCAGCTTTAGCCCCACAGGGGCTGGCGAGCAGTACTTC. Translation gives CASSFSPTGAGEQYF.

The CDR3 here is CASSQDLGVGYNEQFF. CDR3 nucleotide sequence: TGTGCCAGCAGCCAAGATTTGGGGGTGGGGTACAATGAGCAGTTCTTC. V usage is TRBV14 and J usage is TRBJ2-1; D could derive from TRBD1 or TRBD2 (5 bases each). This CDR3 has 16 residues. Germline CDR1 and CDR2: SGHDN and FVKESK. Trimming took 0 bases from V and 4 from J, leaving 13 bases between them.

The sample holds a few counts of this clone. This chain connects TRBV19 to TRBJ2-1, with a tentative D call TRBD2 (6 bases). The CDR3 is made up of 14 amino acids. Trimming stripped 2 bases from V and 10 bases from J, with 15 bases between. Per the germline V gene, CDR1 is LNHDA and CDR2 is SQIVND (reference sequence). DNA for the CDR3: TGTGCCAGTAGTATATCCCGGGGACTGGAGGAGCAGTTCTTC. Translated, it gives CASSISRGLEEQFF.

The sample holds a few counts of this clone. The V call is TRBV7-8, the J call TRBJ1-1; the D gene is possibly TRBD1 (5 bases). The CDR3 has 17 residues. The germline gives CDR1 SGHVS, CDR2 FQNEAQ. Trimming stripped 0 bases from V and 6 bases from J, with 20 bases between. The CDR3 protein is CASSLAGTGVGRPEAFF. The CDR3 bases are TGTGCCAGCAGCTTAGCAGGGACTGGGGTCGGTCGGCCTGAAGCTTTCTTT. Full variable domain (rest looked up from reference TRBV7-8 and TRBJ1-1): GAGVSQSPRYKVAKRGQDVALRCDPISGHVSLFWYQQALGQGPEFLTYFQNEAQLDKSGLPSDRFFAERPEGSVSTLKIQRTQQEDSAVYLCASSLAGTGVGRPEAFFGQGTRLTVV.

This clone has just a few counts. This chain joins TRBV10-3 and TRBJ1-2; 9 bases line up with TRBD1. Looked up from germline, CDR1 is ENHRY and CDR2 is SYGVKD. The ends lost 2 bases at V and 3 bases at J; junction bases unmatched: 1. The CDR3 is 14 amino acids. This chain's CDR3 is CAISEGQGYYGYTF. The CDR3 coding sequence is TGTGCCATCAGTGAGGGACAGGGGTACTATGGCTACACCTTC.

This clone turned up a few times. Here the CDR3 reads CASSPGLVAQYF. CDR3 DNA: TGTGCCAGCAGTCCCGGACTAGTAGCGCAGTATTTT. The chain recombines TRBV28 with TRBJ2-3; TRBD2 matches 7 bases. The CDR3 length is 12 residues. Germline-derived CDR1 and CDR2 are MDHEN and SYDVKM. Trimming at V came to 5 bases and at J to 10 bases, leaving 6 bases not matched to a gene.

CDR3 amino acids: CATSRDNTNSGNTIYF. CDR3 bases: TGTGCCACCAGCAGAGATAACACGAACTCTGGAAACACCATATATTTT. This sequence joins TRBV15 and TRBJ1-3; D gene unclear. This CDR3 is built from 16 residues. Trimming removed 0 bases from V and 0 bases from J, with 9 bases in between. The germline CDR1 and CDR2 sequences are LNHNV and YYDKDF (reference sequence). Full variable domain (outside the CDR3, taken from reference TRBV15 and TRBJ1-3): DAMVIQNPRYQVTQFGKPVTLSCSQTLNHNVMYWYQQKSSQAPKLLFHYYDKDFNNEADTPDNFQSRRPNTSFCFLDIRSPGLGDTAMYLCATSRDNTNSGNTIYFGEGSWLTVV.

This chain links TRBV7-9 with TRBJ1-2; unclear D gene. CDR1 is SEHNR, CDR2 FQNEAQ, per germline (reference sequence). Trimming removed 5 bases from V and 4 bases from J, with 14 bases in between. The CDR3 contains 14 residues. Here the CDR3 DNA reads TGTGCCAGCAGCACTACGATCAGGTTCTATGGCTACACCTTC. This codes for CASSTTIRFYGYTF. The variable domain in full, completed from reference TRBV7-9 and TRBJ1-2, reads DTGVSQNPRHKITKRGQNVTFRCDPISEHNRLYWYRQTLGQGPEFLTYFQNEAQLEKSRLLSDRFSAERPKGSFSTLEIQRTEQGDSAMYLCASSTTIRFYGYTFGSGTRLTVV.

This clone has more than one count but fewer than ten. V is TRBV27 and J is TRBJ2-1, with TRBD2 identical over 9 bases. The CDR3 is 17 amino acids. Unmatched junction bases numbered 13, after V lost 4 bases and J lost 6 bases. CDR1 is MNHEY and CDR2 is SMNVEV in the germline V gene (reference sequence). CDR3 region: CASSSLAAGGPRNEQFF. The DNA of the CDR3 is TGTGCCAGCAGTTCCCTGGCGGCGGGAGGGCCCCGCAATGAGCAGTTCTTC.

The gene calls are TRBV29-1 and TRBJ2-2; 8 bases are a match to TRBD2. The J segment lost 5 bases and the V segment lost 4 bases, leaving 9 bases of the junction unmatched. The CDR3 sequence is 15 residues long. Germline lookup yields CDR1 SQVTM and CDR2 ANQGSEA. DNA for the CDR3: TGCAGCGTTGTAAAGCGGGAGAGTGAAACCGGGGAGCTGTTTTTT. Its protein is CSVVKRESETGELFF.

DNA of the CDR3: TGTGCCAGCACTCAGGGGCGCCTCTATGGCTACACCTTC. It codes for CASTQGRLYGYTF. The chain recombines TRBV6-5 with TRBJ1-2; possible D gene TRBD1, 6 bases. V was clipped by 7 bases and J by 4 bases, with 13 bases between them. CDR3 length: 13 amino acids. The V gene's germline CDR1 is MNHEY and CDR2 SVGAGI.

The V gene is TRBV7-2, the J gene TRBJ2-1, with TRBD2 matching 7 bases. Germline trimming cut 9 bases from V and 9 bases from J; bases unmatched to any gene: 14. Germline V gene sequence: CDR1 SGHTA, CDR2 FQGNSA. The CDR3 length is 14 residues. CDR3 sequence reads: CASHSSGEVGEQFF. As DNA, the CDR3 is TGTGCCAGTCACTCTAGCGGAGAAGTGGGTGAGCAGTTCTTC.

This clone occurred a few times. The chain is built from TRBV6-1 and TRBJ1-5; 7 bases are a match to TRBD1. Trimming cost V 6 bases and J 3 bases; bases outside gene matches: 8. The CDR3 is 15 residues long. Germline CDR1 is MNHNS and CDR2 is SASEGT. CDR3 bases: TGTGCCAGCAGCGGTCAGGGGGTCGCCAATCAGCCCCAGCATTTT. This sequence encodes CASSGQGVANQPQHF.

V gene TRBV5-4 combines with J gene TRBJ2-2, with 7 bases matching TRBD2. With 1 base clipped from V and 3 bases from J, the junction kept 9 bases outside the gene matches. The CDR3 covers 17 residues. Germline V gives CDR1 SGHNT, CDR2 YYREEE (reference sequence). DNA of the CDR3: TGTGCCAGCAGCTTGAGGGGCCAGGGAGGGTACACCGGGGAGCTGTTTTTT. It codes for CASSLRGQGGYTGELFF.

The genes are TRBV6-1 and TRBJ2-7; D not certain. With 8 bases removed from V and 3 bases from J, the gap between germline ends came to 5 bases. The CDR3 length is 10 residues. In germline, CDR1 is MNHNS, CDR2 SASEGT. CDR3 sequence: CASLGYEQYF. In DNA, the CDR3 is TGTGCCAGCTTAGGCTACGAGCAGTACTTC.

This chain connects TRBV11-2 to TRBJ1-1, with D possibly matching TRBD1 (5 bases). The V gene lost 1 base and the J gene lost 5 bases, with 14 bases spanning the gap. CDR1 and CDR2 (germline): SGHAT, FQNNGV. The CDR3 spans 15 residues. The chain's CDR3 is CASSLVTGRETEAFF. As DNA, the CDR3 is TGTGCCAGCAGCTTAGTTACTGGCAGGGAAACTGAAGCTTTCTTT.

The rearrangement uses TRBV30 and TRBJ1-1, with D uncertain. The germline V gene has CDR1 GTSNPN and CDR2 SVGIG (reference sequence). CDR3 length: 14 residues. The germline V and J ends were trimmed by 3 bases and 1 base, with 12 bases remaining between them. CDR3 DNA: TGTGCCTGGAGCGGTGGACTGGGGAACACTGAAGCTTTCTTT. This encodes CAWSGGLGNTEAFF. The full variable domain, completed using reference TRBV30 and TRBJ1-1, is SQTIHQWPATLVQPVGSPLSLECTVEGTSNPNLYWYRQAAGRGLQLLFYSVGIGQISSEVPQNLSASRPQDRQFILSSKKLLLSDSGFYLCAWSGGLGNTEAFFGQGTRLTVV.